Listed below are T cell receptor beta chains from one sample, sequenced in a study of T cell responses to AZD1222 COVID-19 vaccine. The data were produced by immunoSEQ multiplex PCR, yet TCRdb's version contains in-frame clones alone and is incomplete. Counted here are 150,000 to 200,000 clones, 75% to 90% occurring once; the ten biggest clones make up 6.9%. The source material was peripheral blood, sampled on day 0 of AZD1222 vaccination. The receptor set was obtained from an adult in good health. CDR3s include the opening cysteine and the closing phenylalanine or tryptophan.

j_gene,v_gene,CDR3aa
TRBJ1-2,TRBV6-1,CASSELTLIANYGYTF
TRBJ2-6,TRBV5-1,CASSLEVSSSGANVLTF
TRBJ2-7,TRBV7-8,CASSDDGALAGVYEQYF
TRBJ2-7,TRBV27,CASSPAASAEQYF
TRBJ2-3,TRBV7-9,CASSRTGMGPDTQYF
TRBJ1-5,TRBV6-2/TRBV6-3,CASSPTGAQPQHF
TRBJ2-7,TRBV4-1,CASSFGGAYEQYF
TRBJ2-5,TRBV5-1,CASRPRGDVGETQYF
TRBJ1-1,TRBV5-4,CASSAGTGGANTEAFF
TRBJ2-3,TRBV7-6,CASSSAGGPSDTQYF
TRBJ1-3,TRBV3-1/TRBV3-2,CASSGGNTIYF
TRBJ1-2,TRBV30,CAQDRGGGYTF
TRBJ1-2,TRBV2,CASSEEGQGYGYTF
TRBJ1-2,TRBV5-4,CASSLAPQGEYYGYTF
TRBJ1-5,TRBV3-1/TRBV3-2,CASSQERFNGNQPQHF
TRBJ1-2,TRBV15,CATSRAPSPYGYTF
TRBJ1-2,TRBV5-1,CASSLERGSDGYTF
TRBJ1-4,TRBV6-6,CASSRRRDRGGESTNEKLFF
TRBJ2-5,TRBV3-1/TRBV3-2,CASSQVIWSGGARETQYF
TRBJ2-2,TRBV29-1,CSVYNPGQSNTGELFF
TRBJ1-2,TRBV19,CASNTEGYGYTF
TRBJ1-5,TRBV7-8,CASSTSYGTANQPQHF
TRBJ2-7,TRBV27,CASSLSSGTGSYEQYF
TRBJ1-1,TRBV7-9,CASSPMGTEAFF
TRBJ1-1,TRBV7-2,CASSLEVGQKTFF
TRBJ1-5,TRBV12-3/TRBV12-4,CASKTGAQPQHF
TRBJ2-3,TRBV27,CASSLGNTQYF
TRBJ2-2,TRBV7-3,CASSLTGAGELFF
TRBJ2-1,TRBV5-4,CASSSPPGQGDYNEQFF
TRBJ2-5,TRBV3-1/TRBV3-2,CASSHRVASGGETQYF
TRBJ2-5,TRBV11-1,CASSAEGFGGETQYF